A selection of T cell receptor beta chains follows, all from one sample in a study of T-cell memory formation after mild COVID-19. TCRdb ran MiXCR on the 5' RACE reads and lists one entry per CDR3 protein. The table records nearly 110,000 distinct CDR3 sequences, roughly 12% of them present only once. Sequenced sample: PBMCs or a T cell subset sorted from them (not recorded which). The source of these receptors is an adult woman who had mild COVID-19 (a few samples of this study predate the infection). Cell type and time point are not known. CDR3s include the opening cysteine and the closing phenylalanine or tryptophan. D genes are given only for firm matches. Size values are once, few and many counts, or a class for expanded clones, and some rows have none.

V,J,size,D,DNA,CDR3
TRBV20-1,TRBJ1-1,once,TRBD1,TGCAGTGCCACGGACAGGGGGGCTGAAGCTTTCTTT,CSATDRGAEAFF
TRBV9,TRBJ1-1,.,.,TGTGCCAGCAGCGCCTGGGAGGGCACTGAAGCTTTCTTT,CASSAWEGTEAFF
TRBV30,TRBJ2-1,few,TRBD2,TGTGCCTGGGACCTAGCGGGAGTTTACAATGAGCAGTTCTTC,CAWDLAGVYNEQFF
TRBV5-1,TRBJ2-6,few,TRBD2,TGCGCCAGCAGCAAGGGACTAGCACCGCCCTCTGGGGCCAACGTCCTGACTTTC,CASSKGLAPPSGANVLTF
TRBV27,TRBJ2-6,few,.,TGTGCCAGCAGCATCTCCGCTGGGGCCAACGTCCTGACTTTC,CASSISAGANVLTF
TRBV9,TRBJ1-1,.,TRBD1,TGTGCCAGCAGCACTACAGGGGTCACTGAAGCTTTCTTT,CASSTTGVTEAFF
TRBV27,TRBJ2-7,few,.,TGTGCCAGCAGCGATTGGGGCGACGGGTCCTACGAGCAGTACTTC,CASSDWGDGSYEQYF
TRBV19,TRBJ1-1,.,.,TGTGCCAGTAGTATAGCTGGAGGTGTCGAAGCTTTCTTT,CASSIAGGVEAFF
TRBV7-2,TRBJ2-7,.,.,TGTGCCAGCAGCTTCCCGGGGAGCGAGCAGTACTTC,CASSFPGSEQYF
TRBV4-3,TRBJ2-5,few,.,TGCGCCAGCAGCCAAGATCCACAGCAAGAGACCCAGTACTTC,CASSQDPQQETQYF
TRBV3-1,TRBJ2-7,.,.,TGTGCCAGCAGCCTTGGGACCATGAACTACGAGCAGTACTTC,CASSLGTMNYEQYF
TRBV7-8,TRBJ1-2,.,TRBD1,TGTGCCAGCAGCTTAGGAGCTGGTGGACAGGGGGTTAGTGGCTACACCTTC,CASSLGAGGQGVSGYTF
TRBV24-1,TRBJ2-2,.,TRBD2,TGTGCCACCAGTGATTTAGGACTAGCGGGAGGCCTCACCGGGGAGCTGTTTTTT,CATSDLGLAGGLTGELFF
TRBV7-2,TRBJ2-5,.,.,TGTGCCAGCAGCACCGAACCCCGAGCGGGCCAAGAGACCCAGTACTTC,CASSTEPRAGQETQYF
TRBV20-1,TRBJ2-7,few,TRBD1,TGCAGTGCTAGAGGTTTACTAGATGACAGGGTCACCTACGAGCAGTACTTC,CSARGLLDDRVTYEQYF
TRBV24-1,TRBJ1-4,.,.,TGTGCCACCAGTGCGGCCGGGGGAGGTGAAAAACTGTTTTTT,CATSAAGGGEKLFF
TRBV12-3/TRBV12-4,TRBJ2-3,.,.,TGTGCCACCGCGGCCGTCGTAAGCTCAAGCACAGATACGCAGTATTTT,CATAAVVSSSTDTQYF
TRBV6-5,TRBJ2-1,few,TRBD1,TGTGCCAGCAGTTCCGGGACAGGGAGCTCCTACAATGAGCAGTTCTTC,CASSSGTGSSYNEQFF
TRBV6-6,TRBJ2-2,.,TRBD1,TGTGCCAGCAGTCAAACAGGGGGCCTGTTCCCCGGGGAGCTGTTTTTT,CASSQTGGLFPGELFF
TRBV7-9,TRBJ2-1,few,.,TGTGCCAGCAGCCCCGTAGAGGGTGGCAGGGAGAGCTCCTACAATGAGCAGTTCTTC,CASSPVEGGRESSYNEQFF
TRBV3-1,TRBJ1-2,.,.,TGTGCCAGCAGCCCCATGGGCCCTGGGGGGTATGGCTACACCTTC,CASSPMGPGGYGYTF
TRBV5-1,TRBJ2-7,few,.,TGCGCCAGCAGCTTGGCAGTGGGCTCCTACGAGCAGTACTTC,CASSLAVGSYEQYF
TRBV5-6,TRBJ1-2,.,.,TGTGCCAGCAGCACCGGACAGCCTAACTATGGCTACACCTTC,CASSTGQPNYGYTF
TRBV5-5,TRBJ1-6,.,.,TGTGCCAGCAGAAACGGGACGAAGGAATCCCTCCACTTT,CASRNGTKESLHF
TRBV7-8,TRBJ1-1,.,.,TGTGCCAGCAGCCTCCCAAGGAACACTGAAGCTTTCTTT,CASSLPRNTEAFF
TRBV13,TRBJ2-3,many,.,TGTGCCAGCAACGACCGAGGAGATACGCAGTATTTT,CASNDRGDTQYF
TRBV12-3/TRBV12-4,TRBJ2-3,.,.,TGTGCCAGCAGTTTGCGACGCTACCGCACAGATACGCAGTATTTT,CASSLRRYRTDTQYF
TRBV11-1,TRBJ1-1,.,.,TGTGCCAGCAGCTTCGGGGGCGGCACTGAAGCTTTCTTT,CASSFGGGTEAFF
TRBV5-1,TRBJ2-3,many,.,TGCGCCAGCAGCTCGGACTACCGAGATACGCAGTATTTT,CASSSDYRDTQYF
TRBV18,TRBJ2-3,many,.,TGTGCCAGCTCACTCCTTACGACGTCAGGCCTCACAGATACGCAGTATTTT,CASSLLTTSGLTDTQYF
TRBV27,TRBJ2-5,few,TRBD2,TGTGCCACCCGACTAGCGGGAGGCCTAGAGACCCAGTACTTC,CATRLAGGLETQYF
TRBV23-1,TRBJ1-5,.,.,TGCGCCAGCAGTCAACCCGGGCCCACCAATCAGCCCCAGCATTTT,CASSQPGPTNQPQHF
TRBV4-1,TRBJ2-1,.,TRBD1,TGCGCCAGCAGCCAAGATGGGACAGGGGCCTACAATGAGCAGTTCTTC,CASSQDGTGAYNEQFF
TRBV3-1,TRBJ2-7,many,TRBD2,TGTGCCAGCAGCCAAAGCGGGGGCTCCCCCTACGAGCAGTACTTC,CASSQSGGSPYEQYF
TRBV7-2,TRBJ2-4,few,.,TGTGCCAGCAGCTTACCGCCGGGGGAGGATGACATTCAGTACTTC,CASSLPPGEDDIQYF
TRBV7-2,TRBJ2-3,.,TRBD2,TGTGCCAGCAGCTTAGGAGCGGGGAAGGAACAGATCACAGATACGCAGTATTTT,CASSLGAGKEQITDTQYF
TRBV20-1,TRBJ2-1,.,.,TGCAGTGCTACCAGGGGCAGGCCGAGCTCCTACAATGAGCAGTTCTTC,CSATRGRPSSYNEQFF
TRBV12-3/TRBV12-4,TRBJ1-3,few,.,TGTGCCAGCAGTTTAAGAGGCTCTGGAAACACCATATATTTT,CASSLRGSGNTIYF